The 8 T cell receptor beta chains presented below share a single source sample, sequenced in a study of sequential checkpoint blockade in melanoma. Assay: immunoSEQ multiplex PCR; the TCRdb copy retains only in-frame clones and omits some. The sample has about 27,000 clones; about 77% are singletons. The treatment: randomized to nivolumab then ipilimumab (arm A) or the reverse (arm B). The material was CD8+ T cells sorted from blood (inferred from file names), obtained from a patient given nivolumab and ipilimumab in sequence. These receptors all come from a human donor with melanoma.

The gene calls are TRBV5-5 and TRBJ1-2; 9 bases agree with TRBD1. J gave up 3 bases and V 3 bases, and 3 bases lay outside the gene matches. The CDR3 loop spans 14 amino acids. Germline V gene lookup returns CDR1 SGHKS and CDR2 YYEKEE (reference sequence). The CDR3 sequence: CASSSWTGDYGYTF. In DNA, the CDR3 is TGTGCCAGCAGCTCCTGGACAGGGGACTATGGCTACACCTTC.

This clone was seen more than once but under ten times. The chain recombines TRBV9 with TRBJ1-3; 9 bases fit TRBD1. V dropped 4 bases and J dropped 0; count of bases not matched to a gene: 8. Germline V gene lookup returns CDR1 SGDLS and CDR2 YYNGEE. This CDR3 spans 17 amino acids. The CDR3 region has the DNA TGTGCCAGCAGCTTCCCGACAGGGGGTTCCTCTGGAAACACCATATATTTT. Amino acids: CASSFPTGGSSGNTIYF.

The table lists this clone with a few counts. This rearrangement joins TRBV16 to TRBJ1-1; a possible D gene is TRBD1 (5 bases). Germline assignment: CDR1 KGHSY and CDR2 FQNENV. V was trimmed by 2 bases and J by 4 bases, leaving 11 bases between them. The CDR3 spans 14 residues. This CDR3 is CASSQRGAGTEAFF. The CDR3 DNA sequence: TGTGCCAGCAGCCAAAGGGGCGCCGGCACTGAAGCTTTCTTT. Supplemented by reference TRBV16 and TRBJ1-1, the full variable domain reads GEEVAQTPKHLVRGEGQKAKLYCAPIKGHSYVFWYQQVLKNEFKFLISFQNENVFDETGMPKERFSAKCLPNSPCSLEIQATKLEDSAVYFCASSQRGAGTEAFFGQGTRLTVV.

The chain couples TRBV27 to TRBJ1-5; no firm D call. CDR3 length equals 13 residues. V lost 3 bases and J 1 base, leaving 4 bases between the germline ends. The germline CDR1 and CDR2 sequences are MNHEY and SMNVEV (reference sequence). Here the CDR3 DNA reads TGTGCCAGCAGTTTTCTGAGCAATCAGCCCCAGCATTTT. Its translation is CASSFLSNQPQHF.

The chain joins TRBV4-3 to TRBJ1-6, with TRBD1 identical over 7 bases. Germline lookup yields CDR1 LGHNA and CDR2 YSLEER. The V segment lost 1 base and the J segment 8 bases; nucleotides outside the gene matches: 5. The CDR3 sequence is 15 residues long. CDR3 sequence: CASSQVGTGDSPLHF. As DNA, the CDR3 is TGCGCCAGCAGCCAAGTTGGCACAGGGGATTCACCCCTCCACTTT.

As DNA, the CDR3 is TGTGCCAGCAGCCCGCGGCCCTCCAATCAGCCCCAGCATTTT. Its translation: CASSPRPSNQPQHF. The V call is TRBV5-8, the J call TRBJ1-5, with D uncertain. Per germline, CDR1 SGHTS and CDR2 YDEGEE. V lost 4 bases to trimming and J lost 3 bases, with 11 bases between them. This CDR3 region has 14 residues.

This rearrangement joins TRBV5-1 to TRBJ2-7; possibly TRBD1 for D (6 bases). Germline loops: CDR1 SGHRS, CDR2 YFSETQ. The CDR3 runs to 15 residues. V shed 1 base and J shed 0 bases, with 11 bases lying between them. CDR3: CASSLWADSSYEQYF. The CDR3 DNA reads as TGCGCCAGCAGCTTGTGGGCGGACAGCTCCTACGAGCAGTACTTC.

CDR3 nucleotides: TGTGCCAGCAGCTGGCCGGACAGGGACCCCTACAATGAGCAGTTCTTC. This translates into CASSWPDRDPYNEQFF. The V gene is TRBV7-2, the J gene TRBJ2-1; 8 bases match TRBD1. With V trimmed by 4 bases and J by 2 bases, 7 bases remained unmatched. This CDR3 is 16 amino acids long. Germline assignment: CDR1 SGHTA and CDR2 FQGNSA.